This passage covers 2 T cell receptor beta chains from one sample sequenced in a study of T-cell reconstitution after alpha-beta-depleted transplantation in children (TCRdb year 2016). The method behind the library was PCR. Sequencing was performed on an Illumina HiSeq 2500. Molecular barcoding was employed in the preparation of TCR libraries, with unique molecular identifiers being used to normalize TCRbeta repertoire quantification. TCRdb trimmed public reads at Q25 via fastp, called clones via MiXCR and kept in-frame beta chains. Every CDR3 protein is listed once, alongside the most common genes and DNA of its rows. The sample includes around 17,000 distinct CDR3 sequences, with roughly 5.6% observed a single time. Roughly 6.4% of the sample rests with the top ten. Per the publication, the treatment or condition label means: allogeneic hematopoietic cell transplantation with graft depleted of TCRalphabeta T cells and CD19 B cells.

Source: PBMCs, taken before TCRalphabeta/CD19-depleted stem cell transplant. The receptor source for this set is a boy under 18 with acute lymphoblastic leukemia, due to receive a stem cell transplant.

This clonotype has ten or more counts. The CDR3 DNA sequence: TGTGCCAGCAGTAGGGGGACAGGGACCCACGAGCAGTACTTC. Translating it yields CASSRGTGTHEQYF. The V gene is TRBV12-3 or TRBV12-4, the J gene TRBJ2-7, with 9 bases lining up with TRBD1. V was pared by 5 bases and J by 5 bases, with 7 bases of the junction left unmatched. CDR3 length: 14 residues.

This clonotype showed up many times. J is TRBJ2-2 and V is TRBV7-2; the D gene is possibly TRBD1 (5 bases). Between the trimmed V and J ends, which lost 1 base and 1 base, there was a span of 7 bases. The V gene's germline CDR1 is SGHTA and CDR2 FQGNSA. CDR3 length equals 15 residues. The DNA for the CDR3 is TGTGCCAGCAGCTTAGAGGGGTTGAACACCGGGGAGCTGTTTTTT. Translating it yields CASSLEGLNTGELFF.